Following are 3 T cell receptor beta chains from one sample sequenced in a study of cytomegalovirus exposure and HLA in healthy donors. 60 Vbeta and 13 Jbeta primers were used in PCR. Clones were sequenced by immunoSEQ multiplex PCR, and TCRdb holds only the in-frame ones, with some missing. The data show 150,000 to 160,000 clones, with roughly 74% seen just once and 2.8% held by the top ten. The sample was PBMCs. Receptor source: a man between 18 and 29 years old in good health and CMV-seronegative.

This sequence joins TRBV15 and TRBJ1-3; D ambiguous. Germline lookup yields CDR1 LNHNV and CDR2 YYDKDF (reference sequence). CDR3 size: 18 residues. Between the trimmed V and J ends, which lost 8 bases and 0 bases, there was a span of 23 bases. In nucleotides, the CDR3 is TGTGCCACCTCCCCCGGGGTGGCGTTAAAGCTCTCTGGAAACACCATATATTTT. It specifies CATSPGVALKLSGNTIYF.

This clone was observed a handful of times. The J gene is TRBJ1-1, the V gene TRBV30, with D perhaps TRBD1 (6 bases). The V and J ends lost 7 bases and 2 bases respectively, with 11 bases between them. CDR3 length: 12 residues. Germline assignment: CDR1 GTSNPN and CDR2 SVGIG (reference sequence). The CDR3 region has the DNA TGTGCCTCGCTCAGGGGTAACACTGAAGCTTTCTTT. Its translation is CASLRGNTEAFF. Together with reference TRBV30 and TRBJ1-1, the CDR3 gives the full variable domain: SQTIHQWPATLVQPVGSPLSLECTVEGTSNPNLYWYRQAAGRGLQLLFYSVGIGQISSEVPQNLSASRPQDRQFILSSKKLLLSDSGFYLCASLRGNTEAFFGQGTRLTVV.

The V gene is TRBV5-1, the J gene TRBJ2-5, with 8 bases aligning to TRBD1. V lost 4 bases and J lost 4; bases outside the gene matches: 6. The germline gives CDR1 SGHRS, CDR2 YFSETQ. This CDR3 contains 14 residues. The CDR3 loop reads CASSDPQGAETQYF. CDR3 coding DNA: TGCGCCAGCAGCGACCCTCAGGGGGCAGAGACCCAGTACTTC. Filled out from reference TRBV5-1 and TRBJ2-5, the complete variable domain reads KAGVTQTPRYLIKTRGQQVTLSCSPISGHRSVSWYQQTPGQGLQFLFEYFSETQRNKGNFPGRFSGRQFSNSRSEMNVSTLELGDSALYLCASSDPQGAETQYFGPGTRLLVL.